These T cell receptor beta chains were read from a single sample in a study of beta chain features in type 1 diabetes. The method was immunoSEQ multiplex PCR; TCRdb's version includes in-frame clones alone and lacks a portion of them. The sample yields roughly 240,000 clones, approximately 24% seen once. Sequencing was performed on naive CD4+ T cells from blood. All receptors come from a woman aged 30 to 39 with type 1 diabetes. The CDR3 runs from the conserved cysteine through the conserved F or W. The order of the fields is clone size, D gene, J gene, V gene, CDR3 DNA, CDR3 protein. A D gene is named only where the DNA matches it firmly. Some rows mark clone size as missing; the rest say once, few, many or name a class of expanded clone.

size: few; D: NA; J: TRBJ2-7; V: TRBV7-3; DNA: TGTGCCAGCAGCCCCGGCCAGGGGCCCTACGAGCAGTACTTC; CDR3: CASSPGQGPYEQYF
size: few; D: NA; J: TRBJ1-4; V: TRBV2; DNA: TGTGCCAGCTCGACAGAAAATGAAAAACTGTTTTTT; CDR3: CASSTENEKLFF
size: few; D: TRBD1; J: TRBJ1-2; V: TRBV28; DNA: TGTGCCAGCAGTCCTCCAGGGGGGTTATATGGCTACACCTTC; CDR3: CASSPPGGLYGYTF
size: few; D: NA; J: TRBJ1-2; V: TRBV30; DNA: TGTGCCTGGAGCCCCGGACTCGGAGGCTACACCTTC; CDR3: CAWSPGLGGYTF
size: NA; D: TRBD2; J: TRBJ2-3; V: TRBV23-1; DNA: TGCGCCAGCAGTCATCATCCGCTGGAGCGGGGGATAGATACGCAGTATTTT; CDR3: CASSHHPLERGIDTQYF
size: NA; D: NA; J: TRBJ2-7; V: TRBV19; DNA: TGTGCCAGTAGTCCACGAGTGAGCTCCTACGAGCAGTACTTC; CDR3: CASSPRVSSYEQYF
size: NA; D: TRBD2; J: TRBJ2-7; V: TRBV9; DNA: TGTGCCAGCAGCGTATCTGCGGGAGTTTTCGACGAGCAGTACTTC; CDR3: CASSVSAGVFDEQYF
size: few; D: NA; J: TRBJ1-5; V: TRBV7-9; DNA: TGTGCCAGCAGCCGGGACAACAATCAGCCCCAGCATTTT; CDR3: CASSRDNNQPQHF
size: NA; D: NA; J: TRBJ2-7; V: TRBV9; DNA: TGTGCCAGCAGCGTAGTTGGTAGCTCCTACGAGCAGTACTTC; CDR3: CASSVVGSSYEQYF
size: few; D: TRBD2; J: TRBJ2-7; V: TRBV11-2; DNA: TGTGCCAGCAGCATAACACTAGCGGGAGTCCACGAGCAGTACTTC; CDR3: CASSITLAGVHEQYF
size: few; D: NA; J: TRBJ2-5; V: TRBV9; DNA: TGTGCCAGCAGCCCCTCGTACCAAGAGACCCAGTACTTC; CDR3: CASSPSYQETQYF
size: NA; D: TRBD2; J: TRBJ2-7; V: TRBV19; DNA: TGTGCCAGTAGTTATAGCGGGAGCCTTCCCTACGAGCAGTACTTC; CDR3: CASSYSGSLPYEQYF
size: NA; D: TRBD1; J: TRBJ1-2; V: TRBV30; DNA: TGTGCCCACGGAGGGACAGCTAACTATGGCTACACCTTC; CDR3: CAHGGTANYGYTF
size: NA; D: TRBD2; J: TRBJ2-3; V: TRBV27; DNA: TGTGCCAGCAGCCGACGACTAGCGGACACAGATACGCAGTATTTT; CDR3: CASSRRLADTDTQYF
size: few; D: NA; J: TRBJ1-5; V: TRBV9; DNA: TGTGCCAGCAGCGCCAGTCCGAATAGCAATCAGCCCCAGCATTTT; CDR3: CASSASPNSNQPQHF
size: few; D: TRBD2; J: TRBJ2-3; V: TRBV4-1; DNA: TGCGCCAGCAGCCACCCTAGCGGGCACCCCACAGATACGCAGTATTTT; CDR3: CASSHPSGHPTDTQYF
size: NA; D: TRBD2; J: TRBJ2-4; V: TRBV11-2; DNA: TGTGCCAGCAGCACCTTGACTAGCGGGCCTTTAATGGCCAAAAACATTCAGTACTTC; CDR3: CASSTLTSGPLMAKNIQYF
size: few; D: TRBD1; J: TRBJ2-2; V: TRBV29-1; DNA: TGCAGCGTCCGAGCCGGGCAGGGGGCCACCGGGGAGCTGTTTTTT; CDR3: CSVRAGQGATGELFF
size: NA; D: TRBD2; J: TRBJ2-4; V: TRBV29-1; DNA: TGCAGCGTCGCTAGCGGGGTAACCAAAAACATTCAGTACTTC; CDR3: CSVASGVTKNIQYF
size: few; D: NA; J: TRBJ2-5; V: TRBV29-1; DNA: TGCAGCGTTGACCCCTACCAAGAGACCCAGTACTTC; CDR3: CSVDPYQETQYF
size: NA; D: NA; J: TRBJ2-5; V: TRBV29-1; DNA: TGCAGCGGACAGAGTGCTGAGGAGACCCAGTACTTC; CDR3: CSGQSAEETQYF
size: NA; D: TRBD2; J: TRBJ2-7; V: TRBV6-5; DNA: TGTGCCAGCACCGCGCCGAGCGGGGGAGTTGAGCAGTACTTC; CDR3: CASTAPSGGVEQYF
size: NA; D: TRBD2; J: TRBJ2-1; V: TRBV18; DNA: TGTGCCAGCTCACCACGCCGGACTAGTGTTGGGTACAATGAGCAGTTCTTC; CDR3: CASSPRRTSVGYNEQFF
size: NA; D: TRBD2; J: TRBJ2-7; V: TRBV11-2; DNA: TGTGCCAGCAGCCCCTCTAGCGGGAGGGACTACGAGCAGTACTTC; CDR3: CASSPSSGRDYEQYF
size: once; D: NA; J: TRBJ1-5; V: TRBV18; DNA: TGTGCCAGCTCACCACTGGGGGGGAATCAGCCCCAGCATTTT; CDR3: CASSPLGGNQPQHF
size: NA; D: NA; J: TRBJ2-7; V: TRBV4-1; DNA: TGCGCCAGCAGCCAAGAAACCCGCCGGGAGCAGTACTTC; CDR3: CASSQETRREQYF
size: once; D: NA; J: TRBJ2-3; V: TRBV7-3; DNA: TGTGCCAGCAGCATACGACAGACAGATACGCAGTATTTT; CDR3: CASSIRQTDTQYF
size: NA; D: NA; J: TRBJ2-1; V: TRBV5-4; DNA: TGTGCCAGCAGCTTGGATCTACTAGCAAATTACAATGAGCAGTTCTTC; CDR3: CASSLDLLANYNEQFF
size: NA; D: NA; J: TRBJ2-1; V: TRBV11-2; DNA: TGTGCCAGCAGCTTAGAATTGGGAGCGAGCTACCAGTTCTTC; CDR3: CASSLELGASYQFF
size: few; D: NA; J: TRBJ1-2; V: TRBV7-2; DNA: TGTGCCAGCAGCCTCTATGAGGGAAGCTATGGCTACACCTTC; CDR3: CASSLYEGSYGYTF
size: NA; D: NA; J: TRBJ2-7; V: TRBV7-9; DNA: TGTGCCAGCAGCTTCTCAGCTAGTCGAAACTCCTACGAGCAGTACTTC; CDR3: CASSFSASRNSYEQYF
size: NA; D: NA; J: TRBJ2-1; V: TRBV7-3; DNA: TGTGCCAGCAGCTTAAACAGCCAGCCAAGCTCCTACAATGAGCAGTTCTTC; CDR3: CASSLNSQPSSYNEQFF